Listed here are 19 T cell receptor beta chains from one sample, sequenced in a study of blood T cells in healthy people across ages. It was with a sample-barcoded 5' primer and a J-beta primer mix that a second PCR of roughly 6 to 12 cycles was run. TCRdb reprocessed the 5' RACE reads via MiXCR and lists one record per CDR3 protein. The table lists about 830,000 distinct CDR3 sequences, 62% of them singletons, with roughly a quarter in the top ten. The specimen was blood. The origin of the receptors is a man in his thirties or forties in good health.

The rearrangement links TRBV7-9 to TRBJ2-1; TRBD2 aligns across 8 bases. The CDR3 runs to 14 residues. Trimming took 5 bases from V and 7 from J; bases not matched to a gene: 7. The germline CDR1 and CDR2 sequences are SEHNR and FQNEAQ (reference sequence). As DNA, the CDR3 is TGTGCCAGCAGCGTACTAGCGGAGATAAATGAGCAGTTCTTC. It specifies CASSVLAEINEQFF.

The genes are TRBV20-1 and TRBJ2-1, with 7 bases that match TRBD2. The CDR3 is made up of 15 amino acids. Germline V CDR1 and CDR2: DFQATT, SNEGSKA (reference sequence). Germline trimming cut 0 bases from V and 5 bases from J; bases unmatched to any gene: 7. DNA for the CDR3: TGCAGTGCTAGAGATCAAGGGCTAGCGGACAATGAGCAGTTCTTC. This translates into CSARDQGLADNEQFF.

This chain joins TRBV5-1 and TRBJ2-2; D ambiguous. CDR3 length: 14 amino acids. Germline CDR1 SGHRS, CDR2 YFSETQ. V was clipped by 0 bases and J by 1 base, with 4 bases between them. CDR3 bases: TGCGCCAGCAGCTTGGTGTGGAACACCGGGGAGCTGTTTTTT. Residues: CASSLVWNTGELFF.

This clonotype was counted between two and nine times. This rearrangement joins TRBV29-1 to TRBJ2-1; maybe TRBD2 (7 bases). The CDR3 sequence is 14 residues long. In germline, CDR1 is SQVTM, CDR2 ANQGSEA. V was clipped by 0 bases and J by 7 bases, with 13 bases between them. For the CDR3, the DNA is TGCAGCGTTGAAGAGTGGGGGGGCGAAAATGAGCAGTTCTTC. Translated, it gives CSVEEWGGENEQFF.

The gene calls are TRBV27 and TRBJ2-4; 7 bases are a match to TRBD2. The J call could be wrong; TRBJ2-7 is a better fit for the DNA end. There are 14 residues in the CDR3. From germline, CDR1 is MNHEY and CDR2 SMNVEV (reference sequence). The CDR3 loop reads CASSPSGLNYEQYF. CDR3 nucleotides: TGTGCCAGCAGTCCTAGCGGCTTAAACTACGAGCAGTACTTC.

The V and J genes are TRBV12-3 or TRBV12-4 and TRBJ2-1; D gene uncertain. The CDR3 runs 14 residues. V lost 5 bases to trimming and J lost 7 bases, with 15 bases between them. This CDR3 reads CASSPPPVLNEQFF. The CDR3 DNA reads TGTGCCAGCAGTCCCCCCCCCGTCTTGAATGAGCAGTTCTTC.

The chain links TRBV27 to TRBJ1-6, with 7 nucleotides matching TRBD1. V lost 3 bases to trimming and J lost 8 bases; unmatched junction nucleotides: 4. The CDR3 totals 14 residues. Germline V lookup: CDR1 MNHEY, CDR2 SMNVEV (reference sequence). DNA of the CDR3: TGTGCCAGCAGTTTCGAGGGGGCGGATTCACCCCTCCACTTT. Its protein is CASSFEGADSPLHF.

The genes are TRBV20-1 and TRBJ2-3; TRBD2 aligns across 15 bases. Germline V gene lookup returns CDR1 DFQATT and CDR2 SNEGSKA (reference sequence). The CDR3 sequence is 17 residues long. V shed 5 bases and J 3 bases; nucleotides not matched to a gene: 9. The CDR3 reads CSAAPGLAGGSTDTQYF. DNA of the CDR3: TGCAGTGCTGCCCCGGGACTAGCGGGGGGTTCAACAGATACGCAGTATTTT.

This sequence joins TRBV20-1 and TRBJ2-4, with 11 bases lining up with TRBD2. The better agreement between TRBJ2-7 and the DNA end casts doubt on the J call. Germline CDR1 and CDR2: DFQATT and SNEGSKA (reference sequence). This CDR3 comprises 15 residues. The CDR3 protein is CSARLASGGIYEQYF. The CDR3 DNA sequence: TGCAGTGCTAGATTGGCTAGCGGGGGGATATACGAGCAGTACTTC.

This chain joins TRBV7-3 and TRBJ2-3; D is unclear. This CDR3 spans 14 amino acids. The ends were cut back, 2 bases at V and 8 bases at J, with 14 bases in the middle. The germline V gene has CDR1 SGHTA and CDR2 FQGTGA. This CDR3 reads CASSLQDSVGTQYF. The CDR3 DNA reads as TGTGCCAGCAGCTTACAAGACTCCGTGGGTACGCAGTATTTT.

The genes are TRBV2 and TRBJ2-7; 9 bases are a match to TRBD2. The V segment lost 0 bases and the J segment 4 bases; nucleotides outside the gene matches: 7. Germline lookup yields CDR1 SNHLY and CDR2 FYNNEI. The length of the CDR3 is 16 residues. DNA for the CDR3: TGTGCCAGCAGTGAAGCCCAGGTAGCGGGGGAATACGAGCAGTACTTC. Translating it yields CASSEAQVAGEYEQYF.

The CDR3 coding sequence is TGTGCCAGCAGTTACTCGAGGACTAATGAAAAACTGTTTTTT. Translation gives CASSYSRTNEKLFF. The J gene is TRBJ1-4, the V gene TRBV6-5; D gene uncertain. Per germline, CDR1 MNHEY and CDR2 SVGAGI. This CDR3 has 14 amino acids. V was pared by 0 bases and J by 2 bases, with 4 bases between.

The DNA of the CDR3 is TGTGCCAGCAGCTTGGCGTACGAGGGTCCCTACGAGCAGTACTTC. Translating gives CASSLAYEGPYEQYF. V is TRBV14 and J is TRBJ2-7; TRBD2 is a possible D gene (5 bases). V lost 5 bases and J lost 2, with 16 bases in between. The CDR3 runs to 15 residues. Germline V gene lookup returns CDR1 SGHDN and CDR2 FVKESK.

The gene calls are TRBV20-1 and TRBJ1-1; no definite D call. Trimming pared 2 bases from V and 3 bases from J, leaving 13 bases between. This CDR3 has 14 amino acids. Germline lookup yields CDR1 DFQATT and CDR2 SNEGSKA (reference sequence). The CDR3 bases are TGCAGTGCTAGAAGCCAGGCGTCGGACACTGAAGCTTTCTTT. Translation gives CSARSQASDTEAFF.

The chain employs TRBV6-5 and TRBJ2-1; 8 bases are shared with TRBD2. This CDR3 region has 15 residues. J gave up 5 bases and V 6 bases, and 9 bases lay outside the gene matches. The germline CDR1 and CDR2 sequences are MNHEY and SVGAGI. As DNA, the CDR3 is TGTGCCAGCAGGGAAAGCGGGGGCTGGGACAATGAGCAGTTCTTC. The encoded protein is CASRESGGWDNEQFF.

This sequence joins TRBV21-1 and TRBJ1-2; the table's D call of TRBD1 was not tested on the DNA. TRBV21-1 is a pseudogene. This CDR3 comprises 14 residues. Here the CDR3 reads CASTKTGRRFGYTF. The CDR3, as DNA: TGTGCCAGCACCAAGACAGGGCGCCGCTTCGGCTACACCTTC.

V and J are TRBV20-1 and TRBJ2-4, with D maybe TRBD2 (6 bases). Looked up from germline, CDR1 is DFQATT and CDR2 is SNEGSKA (reference sequence). V was trimmed by 3 bases and J by 0 bases, leaving 15 bases between them. The CDR3 extends over 16 amino acids. CDR3 amino acids: CSARGWRDLAKNIQYF. Written as DNA, the CDR3 is TGCAGTGCTAGGGGCTGGCGGGACCTAGCCAAAAACATTCAGTACTTC.

The CDR3, as DNA: TGCGCCAGCAGCCAAGGTCCCGGACAGGGGAACACTGAAGCTTTCTTT. It codes for CASSQGPGQGNTEAFF. The chain combines TRBV4-3 with TRBJ1-1; 8 bases are a match to TRBD1. Germline-derived CDR1 and CDR2 are LGHNA and YSLEER. Trimming took 1 base from V and 1 from J; bases not matched to a gene: 5. The CDR3 is 16 residues long.

The CDR3 is CASSFPPSTGSYEQYF. CDR3 in DNA: TGTGCCAGCAGTTTTCCCCCCTCGACAGGTTCCTACGAGCAGTACTTC. This chain uses TRBV28 with TRBJ2-7; D may be TRBD1 (6 bases). The CDR3 runs to 16 residues. V lost 3 bases and J lost 1, with 16 bases in between. Germline lookup yields CDR1 MDHEN and CDR2 SYDVKM.